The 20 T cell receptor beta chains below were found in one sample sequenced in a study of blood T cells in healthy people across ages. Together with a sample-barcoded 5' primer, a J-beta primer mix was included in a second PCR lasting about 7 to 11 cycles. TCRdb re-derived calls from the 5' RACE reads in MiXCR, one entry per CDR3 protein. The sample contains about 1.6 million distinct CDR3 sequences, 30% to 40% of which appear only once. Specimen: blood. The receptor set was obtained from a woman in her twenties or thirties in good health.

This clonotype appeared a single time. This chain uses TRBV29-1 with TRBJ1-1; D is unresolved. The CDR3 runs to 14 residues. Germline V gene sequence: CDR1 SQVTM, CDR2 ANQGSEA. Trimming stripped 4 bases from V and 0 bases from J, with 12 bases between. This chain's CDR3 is CSVASEIMNTEAFF. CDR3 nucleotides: TGCAGCGTTGCTTCAGAGATCATGAACACTGAAGCTTTCTTT. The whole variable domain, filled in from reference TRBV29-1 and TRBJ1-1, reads SAVISQKPSRDICQRGTSLTIQCQVDSQVTMMFWYRQQPGQSLTLIATANQGSEATYESGFVIDKFPISRPNLTFSTLTVSNMSPEDSSIYLCSVASEIMNTEAFFGQGTRLTVV.

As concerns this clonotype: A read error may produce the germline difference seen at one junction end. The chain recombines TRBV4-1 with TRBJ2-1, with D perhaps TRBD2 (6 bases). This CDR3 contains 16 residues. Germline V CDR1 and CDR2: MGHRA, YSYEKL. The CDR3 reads CASSQKGGVGYKEQLF. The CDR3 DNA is TGCGCCAGCAGCCAGAAAGGAGGGGTGGGGTACAAGGAGCAGCTCTTC.

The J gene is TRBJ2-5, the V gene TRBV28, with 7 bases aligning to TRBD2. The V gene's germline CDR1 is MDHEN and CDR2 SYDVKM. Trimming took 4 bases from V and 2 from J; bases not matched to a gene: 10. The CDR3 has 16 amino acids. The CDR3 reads CASSSPFGRGQETQYF. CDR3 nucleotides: TGTGCCAGCAGTTCGCCTTTTGGGCGGGGGCAAGAGACCCAGTACTTC.

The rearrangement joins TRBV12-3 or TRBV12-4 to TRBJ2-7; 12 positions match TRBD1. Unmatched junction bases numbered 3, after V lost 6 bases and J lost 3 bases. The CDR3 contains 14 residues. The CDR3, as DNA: TGTGCCAGCAGATGGGACAGGGGGCTCTACGAGCAGTACTTC. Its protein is CASRWDRGLYEQYF.

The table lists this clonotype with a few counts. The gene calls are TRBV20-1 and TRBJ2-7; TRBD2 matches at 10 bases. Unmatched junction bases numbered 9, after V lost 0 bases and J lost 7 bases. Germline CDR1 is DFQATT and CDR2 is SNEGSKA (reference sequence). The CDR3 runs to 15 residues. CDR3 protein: CSARDIAGGSGEQYF. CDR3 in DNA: TGCAGTGCTAGAGATATAGCGGGGGGCTCGGGAGAGCAGTACTTC.

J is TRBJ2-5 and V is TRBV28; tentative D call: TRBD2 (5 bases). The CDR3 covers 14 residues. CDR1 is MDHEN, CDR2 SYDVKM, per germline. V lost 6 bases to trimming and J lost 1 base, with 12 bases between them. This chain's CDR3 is CASRFGGLQETQYF. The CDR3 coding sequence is TGTGCCAGCAGGTTTGGAGGACTCCAAGAGACCCAGTACTTC.

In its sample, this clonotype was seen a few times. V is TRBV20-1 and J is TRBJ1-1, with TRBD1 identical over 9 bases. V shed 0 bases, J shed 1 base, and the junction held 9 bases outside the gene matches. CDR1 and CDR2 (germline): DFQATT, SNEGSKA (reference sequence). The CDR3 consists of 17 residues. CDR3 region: CSARDPLTGGRNTEAFF. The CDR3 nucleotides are TGCAGTGCTAGAGATCCCCTGACAGGGGGAAGGAACACTGAAGCTTTCTTT.

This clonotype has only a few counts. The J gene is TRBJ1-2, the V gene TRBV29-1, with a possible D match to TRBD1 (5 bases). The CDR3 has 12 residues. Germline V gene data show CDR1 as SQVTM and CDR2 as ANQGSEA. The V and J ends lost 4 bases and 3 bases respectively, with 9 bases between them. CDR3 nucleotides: TGCAGCGTTGCAGGGAACGACTATGGCTACACCTTC. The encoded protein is CSVAGNDYGYTF. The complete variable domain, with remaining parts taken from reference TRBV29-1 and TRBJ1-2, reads SAVISQKPSRDICQRGTSLTIQCQVDSQVTMMFWYRQQPGQSLTLIATANQGSEATYESGFVIDKFPISRPNLTFSTLTVSNMSPEDSSIYLCSVAGNDYGYTFGSGTRLTVV.

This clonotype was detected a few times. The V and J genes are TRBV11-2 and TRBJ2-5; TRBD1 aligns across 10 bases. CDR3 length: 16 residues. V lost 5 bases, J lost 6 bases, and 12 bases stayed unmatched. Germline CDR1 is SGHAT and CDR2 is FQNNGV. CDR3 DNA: TGTGCCAGCAGCAAACCCGGGACAGGGGTTACGAAGACCCAGTACTTC. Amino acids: CASSKPGTGVTKTQYF. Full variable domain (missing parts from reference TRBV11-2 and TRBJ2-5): EAGVAQSPRYKIIEKRQSVAFWCNPISGHATLYWYQQILGQGPKLLIQFQNNGVVDDSQLPKDRFSAERLKGVDSTLKIQPAKLEDSAVYLCASSKPGTGVTKTQYFGPGTRLLVL.

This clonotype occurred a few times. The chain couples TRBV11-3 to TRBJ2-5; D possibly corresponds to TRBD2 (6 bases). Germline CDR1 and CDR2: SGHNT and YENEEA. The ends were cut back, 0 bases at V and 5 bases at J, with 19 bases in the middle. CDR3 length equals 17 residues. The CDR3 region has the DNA TGTGCCAGCAGCTTAGAGCGCGGGGTTCGGACCCGGGAGACCCAGTACTTC. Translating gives CASSLERGVRTRETQYF. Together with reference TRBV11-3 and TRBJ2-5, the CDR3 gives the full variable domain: EAGVVQSPRYKIIEKKQPVAFWCNPISGHNTLYWYLQNLGQGPELLIRYENEEAVDDSQLPKDRFSAERLKGVDSTLKIQPAELGDSAVYLCASSLERGVRTRETQYFGPGTRLLVL.

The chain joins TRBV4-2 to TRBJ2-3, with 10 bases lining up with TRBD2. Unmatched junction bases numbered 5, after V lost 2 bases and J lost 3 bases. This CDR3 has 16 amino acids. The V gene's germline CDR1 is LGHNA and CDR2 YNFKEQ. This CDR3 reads CASSQSLAGVTDTQYF. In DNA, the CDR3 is TGTGCCAGCAGCCAATCTCTAGCGGGGGTTACAGATACGCAGTATTTT.

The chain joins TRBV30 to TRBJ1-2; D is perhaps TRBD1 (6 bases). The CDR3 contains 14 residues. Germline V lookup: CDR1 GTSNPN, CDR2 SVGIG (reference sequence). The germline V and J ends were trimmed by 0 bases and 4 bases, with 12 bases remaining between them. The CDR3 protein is CAWSVRGTTYGYTF. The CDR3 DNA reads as TGTGCCTGGAGTGTGAGGGGGACAACCTATGGCTACACCTTC.

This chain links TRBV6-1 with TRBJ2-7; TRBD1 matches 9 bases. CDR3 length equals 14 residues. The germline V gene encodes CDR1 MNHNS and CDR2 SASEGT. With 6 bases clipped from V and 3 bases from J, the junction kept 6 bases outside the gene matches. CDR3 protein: CASSGTGSLYEQYF. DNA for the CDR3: TGTGCCAGCAGCGGGACAGGGAGCCTCTACGAGCAGTACTTC.

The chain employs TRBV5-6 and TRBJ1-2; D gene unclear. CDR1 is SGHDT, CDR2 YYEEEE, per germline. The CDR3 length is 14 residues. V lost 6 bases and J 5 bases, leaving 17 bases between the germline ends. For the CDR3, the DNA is TGTGCCAGCACCCCCGGTAGGAAGTGGTATGGCTACACCTTC. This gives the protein CASTPGRKWYGYTF.

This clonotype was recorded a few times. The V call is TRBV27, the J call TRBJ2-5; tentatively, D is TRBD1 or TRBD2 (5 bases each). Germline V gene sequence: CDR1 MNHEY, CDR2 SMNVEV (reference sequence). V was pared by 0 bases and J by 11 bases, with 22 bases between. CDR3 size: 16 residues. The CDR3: CASSLSPGTVGLEQYF. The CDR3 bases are TGTGCCAGCAGTTTATCACCTGGGACGGTCGGTCTGGAACAGTACTTC.

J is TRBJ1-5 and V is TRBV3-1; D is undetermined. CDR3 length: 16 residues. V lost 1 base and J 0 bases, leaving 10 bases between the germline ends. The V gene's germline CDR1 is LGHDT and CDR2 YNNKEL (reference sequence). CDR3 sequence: CASSQATGGSNQPQHF. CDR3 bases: TGTGCCAGCAGCCAAGCAACCGGCGGTAGCAATCAGCCCCAGCATTTT.

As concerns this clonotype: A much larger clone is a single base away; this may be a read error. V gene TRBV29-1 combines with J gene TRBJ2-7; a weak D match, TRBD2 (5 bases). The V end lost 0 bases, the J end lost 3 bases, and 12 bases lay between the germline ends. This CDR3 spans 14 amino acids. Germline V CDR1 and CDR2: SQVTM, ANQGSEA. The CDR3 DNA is TGCAGCGTTGAAGACGCGGGCGGAGGCTACGAGCAGTACTTC. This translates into CSVEDAGGGYEQYF.

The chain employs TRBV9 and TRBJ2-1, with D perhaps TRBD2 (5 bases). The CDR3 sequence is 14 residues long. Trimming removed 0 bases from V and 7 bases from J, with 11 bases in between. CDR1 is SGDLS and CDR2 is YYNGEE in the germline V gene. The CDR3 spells CASSVVGETNEQFF. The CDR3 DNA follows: TGTGCCAGCAGCGTAGTGGGAGAAACGAATGAGCAGTTCTTC.

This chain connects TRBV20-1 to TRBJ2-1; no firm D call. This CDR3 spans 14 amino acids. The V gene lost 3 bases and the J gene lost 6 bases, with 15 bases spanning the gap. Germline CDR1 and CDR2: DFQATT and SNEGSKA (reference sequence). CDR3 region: CSASVTGPFNEQFF. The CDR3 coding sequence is TGCAGTGCTAGCGTCACCGGCCCCTTCAATGAGCAGTTCTTC.

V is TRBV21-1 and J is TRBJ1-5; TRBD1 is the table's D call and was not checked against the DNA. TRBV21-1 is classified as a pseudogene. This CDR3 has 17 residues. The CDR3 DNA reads TGTGCCAGCAGCACTCGACAGGGTGAAATTATCAATCAGCCCCAGCATTTT. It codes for CASSTRQGEIINQPQHF.